A single sample gave rise to the 16 T cell receptor beta chains below, sequenced in a study of blood T cell repertoires in COVID-19. Profiled with immunoSEQ multiplex PCR; TCRdb holds only in-frame clones, not every one. The sample has some 150,000 clones, roughly 84% seen once. The sequencing sample was made of PBMCs or T cells enriched from blood (not recorded which). The receptors shown here come from a woman aged 45 to 65 who had been exposed to COVID-19.

The chain couples TRBV6-1 to TRBJ2-2, with D possibly matching TRBD2 (6 bases). From germline, CDR1 is MNHNS and CDR2 SASEGT. The CDR3 sequence is 15 residues long. The ends were cut back, 1 base at V and 6 bases at J, with 12 bases in the middle. The CDR3 DNA follows: TGTGCCAGCAGTGAAGGAACTAGCTTTCCCGGGGAGCTGTTTTTT. Residues: CASSEGTSFPGELFF.

This rearrangement joins TRBV12-3 or TRBV12-4 to TRBJ2-5, with D tentatively TRBD1 (5 bases). Trimming removed 7 bases at V and 5 bases at J, with 11 bases between. The CDR3 consists of 12 residues. DNA of the CDR3: TGTGCCAGCAAGGGGATTGTGGAGACCCAGTACTTC. This gives the protein CASKGIVETQYF.

This chain connects TRBV13 to TRBJ1-2; 7 positions match TRBD1. The V gene's germline CDR1 is PRHDT and CDR2 FYEKMQ (reference sequence). V lost 5 bases to trimming and J lost 3 bases; unmatched junction nucleotides: 0. This CDR3 spans 12 amino acids. CDR3 region: CASSGQDYGYTF. Here the CDR3 DNA reads TGTGCCAGCAGCGGACAGGACTATGGCTACACCTTC.

This clone occurred a few times. This chain uses TRBV4-1 with TRBJ2-7; 7 nucleotides line up with TRBD2. The CDR3 extends over 12 amino acids. Germline-derived CDR1 and CDR2 are MGHRA and YSYEKL. V lost 9 bases to trimming and J lost 6 bases; unmatched junction nucleotides: 8. CDR3 sequence (DNA): TGCGCCAGTAGTCCTGGGGGGGTCGAGCAGTACTTC. Its protein product is CASSPGGVEQYF.

The chain has TRBV14 and TRBJ2-7; 9 bases align to TRBD1. Per the germline V gene, CDR1 is SGHDN and CDR2 is FVKESK. The CDR3 length is 19 residues. J was trimmed by 3 bases and V by 2 bases; bases with no gene match: 17. CDR3 protein: CASSQSAPPGTGHFYEQYF. In DNA form, the CDR3 reads TGTGCCAGCAGCCAATCGGCCCCACCTGGGACAGGGCACTTCTACGAGCAGTACTTC.

V gene TRBV7-3 combines with J gene TRBJ2-7, with 10 bases fitting TRBD1. The CDR3 has 15 amino acids. Germline CDR1 is SGHTA and CDR2 is FQGTGA. J lost 3 bases, V lost 1 base, and 3 bases had no gene match. The CDR3 region is CASSLSGTGVYEQYF. The CDR3, as DNA: TGTGCCAGCAGCTTAAGTGGGACAGGGGTCTACGAGCAGTACTTC.

The CDR3 loop is CATNPRGMGEKLFF. DNA of the CDR3: TGTGCCACCAACCCGCGAGGGATGGGGGAAAAACTGTTTTTT. This rearrangement joins TRBV19 to TRBJ1-4; D remains ambiguous. Trimming shortened V by 10 bases and J by 8 bases, and 20 bases separated the two germline ends. Germline V lookup: CDR1 LNHDA, CDR2 SQIVND (reference sequence). The CDR3 runs 14 residues.

The chain has TRBV11-2 and TRBJ1-4; 10 bases align to TRBD1. The CDR3 is 16 residues long. Trimming cost V 6 bases and J 8 bases; bases outside gene matches: 12. The germline CDR1 and CDR2 sequences are SGHAT and FQNNGV. In nucleotides, the CDR3 is TGTGCCAGCAGAACGTATAGGGGACAGGGGAGGGAAAAACTGTTTTTT. Translated, it gives CASRTYRGQGREKLFF.

This sequence joins TRBV29-1 and TRBJ1-3, with unresolved D. Per the germline V gene, CDR1 is SQVTM and CDR2 is ANQGSEA. V was clipped by 2 bases and J by 2 bases, with 10 bases between them. CDR3 length: 14 residues. This CDR3 reads CSVETGGPGNTIYF. CDR3 nucleotide sequence: TGCAGCGTTGAAACGGGTGGCCCTGGAAACACCATATATTTT.

The CDR3 nucleotides read TGTGCCAGCAGCGGACCGGGGCGGGAGTACAATGAGCAGTTCTTC. Its translation is CASSGPGREYNEQFF. This chain uses TRBV7-9 with TRBJ2-1; 7 nucleotides align to TRBD2. CDR1 is SEHNR and CDR2 is FQNEAQ in the germline V gene (reference sequence). V shed 5 bases and J 4 bases; nucleotides not matched to a gene: 8. The CDR3 runs 15 residues.

The rearrangement links TRBV9 to TRBJ2-5; 8 bases are shared with TRBD1. Germline CDR1 reads SGDLS; CDR2 reads YYNGEE. The CDR3 is made up of 14 amino acids. J lost 3 bases, V lost 4 bases, and 5 bases had no gene match. CDR3 nucleotides: TGTGCCAGCAGCCCCTGGACAGGGAAAGAGACCCAGTACTTC. Its protein product is CASSPWTGKETQYF.

The J gene is TRBJ2-1, the V gene TRBV12-3 or TRBV12-4; tentatively, D is TRBD2 (7 bases). This CDR3 spans 13 amino acids. The V and J ends lost 5 bases and 6 bases respectively, with 11 bases between them. CDR3 loop: CASSRGAVNEQFF. In nucleotides, the CDR3 is TGTGCCAGCAGTCGGGGGGCAGTCAATGAGCAGTTCTTC.

The chain employs TRBV19 and TRBJ2-1, with a possible D match to TRBD2 (6 bases). CDR1 and CDR2 (germline): LNHDA, SQIVND (reference sequence). Trimming shortened V by 7 bases and J by 7 bases, and 20 bases separated the two germline ends. The CDR3 is 15 amino acids. The CDR3 DNA follows: TGTGCCAGTACCGGTGCCCCCTTAGCGGTAAATGAGCAGTTCTTC. This gives the protein CASTGAPLAVNEQFF.

This rearrangement joins TRBV6-5 to TRBJ2-7; 7 bases line up with TRBD1. Germline V gene lookup returns CDR1 MNHEY and CDR2 SVGAGI. The CDR3 covers 15 residues. V dropped 4 bases and J dropped 4; count of bases not matched to a gene: 10. CDR3 amino acids: CASSSTTGLVYEQYF. The CDR3 coding sequence is TGTGCCAGCAGTTCCACGACAGGGCTGGTATACGAGCAGTACTTC.

The chain carries TRBV5-1 and TRBJ1-2, with D unresolved. CDR1 is SGHRS and CDR2 is YFSETQ in the germline V gene. This CDR3 region has 12 residues. Deletions cut 3 bases from V and 5 bases from J, with 8 bases between. The CDR3 DNA is TGCGCCAGCAGCTCCACGGGGTATGGCTACACCTTC. As protein: CASSSTGYGYTF.

The chain has TRBV27 and TRBJ2-7, with D perhaps TRBD2 (6 bases). The CDR3 covers 16 residues. V dropped 2 bases and J dropped 7 bases, with 21 bases sitting between them. The germline V gene has CDR1 MNHEY and CDR2 SMNVEV (reference sequence). Here the CDR3 reads CASSLGGWGPRVEQYF. The CDR3 bases are TGTGCCAGCAGTTTAGGGGGGTGGGGCCCTCGGGTGGAGCAGTACTTC.